This record looks at one TCR beta chain sequence and its context. Its antigen is as yet unknown. The data derive from a study of CD8 T cells in ankylosing spondylitis. Notes on the study in general: Blood of patients with ankylosing spondylitis appeared to be characterized by a TCR beta motif of several highly homologous variants.

This CDR3 is built from 14 residues. V was clipped by 6 bases and J by 11 bases, with 23 bases between them. Germline CDR1 SQVTM, CDR2 ANQGSEA. Using its own MiXCR run on the 5' RACE reads, TCRdb lists one record per CDR3 protein. In the table there are almost 400,000 distinct CDR3 sequences, about 22% of which are singletons. The V and J genes are TRBV29-1 and TRBJ2-1; D is possibly TRBD2 (6 bases). The sample comprised blood, either unsorted or a sorted T cell fraction (not recorded which). This sequence originates from a male donor with ankylosing spondylitis. The DNA for the CDR3 is TGCAGCGTCATCCGCGGGGCCCCGGGCGGTAAGCAGTTCTTC. This encodes CSVIRGAPGGKQFF.